This T cell receptor beta chain derives from a study of OX40 agonist ivuxolimab in advanced cancers. Regarding the complete study: Ivuxolimab was a fully human IgG2 agonistic monoclonal antibody targeting the costimulatory receptor OX40 (CD134). Intravenous ivuxolimab was administered to patients every 2 weeks at six dose levels: 0.01, 0.1, 0.3, 1.5, 3 and 10 mg/kg. Of the approximately 53 patients in dose escalation, about 20 had hepatocellular carcinoma, approximately 15 had melanoma, 9 had renal cell carcinoma and 9 had head and neck cancer. In the dose-escalation cohort, about four fifths of patients were male, and the mean age was 60 years with a range of roughly 20 to 80. Patients were allowed to have had prior anti-PD-1, anti-PD-L1 or anti-CTLA-4 therapy, and 40% of the dose-escalation patients had been treated with checkpoint inhibitors. Three dose-escalation patients achieved partial responses, one with hepatocellular carcinoma and two with cutaneous melanoma. Peripheral TCRbeta sequencing aimed to test whether ivuxolimab altered TCR sequence diversity and caused clonal T-cell expansion. The paper describes the monotherapy dose-escalation part (N ≈ 50 patients) of the phase I trial of ivuxolimab.

The paper as a whole reports these results and caveats: Low levels of normalized T-cell clonal expansion were also seen in some nonresponding patients. At doses of 0.1 to 3.0 mg/kg, clonal expansion of both CD4+ and CD8+ blood T cells was observed from baseline to week 6. On average, CD8+ T cells showed more expanded clones than CD4+ T cells after ivuxolimab. Antigen specificity was not determined for the clonally expanded peripheral T cells. In the 0.1-3.0 mg/kg groups, partial responders were among the patients with the lowest normalized peripheral clonal expansion, particularly in CD8+ T cells.

To sequence the TCRbeta CDR3 region, genomic DNA was isolated from the sorted cells. TCRbeta CDR3 regions were sequenced using the immunoSEQ Assay. Held by TCRdb, this immuneACCESS table contains in-frame sequences only and omits some clones. Under half of the omission traces to an unresolved V gene where checked; the cause of the rest is unknown. This sample has approximately 42,000 clones in its table, and approximately 78% of those were observed once. Over 2.5% of the sample is taken by the ten largest. By its share of the sample, this clone is medium-sized (0.01 to 0.1%). The clone's antigen remains unknown. One base away there is no much larger clone; base qualities are not given. Patients with autoimmune disease history or receiving systemic immunosuppression were excluded from the trial. Peripheral blood for TCR sequencing was collected from all dose cohorts at baseline, on cycle 4 day 1, and on cycle 7 day 1. Samples came from an open-label, multicenter, first-in-human phase I dose-escalation trial of ivuxolimab. Adults with locally advanced or metastatic head and neck squamous cell, hepatocellular, melanoma or renal cell carcinoma were enrolled in the trial. CD4+ and CD8+ T cells were sorted separately from peripheral blood before TCR sequencing.

The CDR3 starts with the cysteine, ends with the phenylalanine, and has 14 residues. Only the CDR3 DNA is retained, 42 bases long and in frame from the first base. V is cut by 3 bases and J by 1 base, and the space between the germline ends is 11 bases. CDR1 and CDR2 are drawn from the germline V gene: SGDLS, YYNGEE. Sample: CD4+ or CD8+ T cells sorted from blood, taken in a trial of the OX40 agonist ivuxolimab. The V gene is TRBV9 and the J gene is TRBJ2-7; tentative D gene TRBD1, with 6 bases matching. The sequence derives from an adult with an advanced solid tumor such as melanoma, head and neck, liver or kidney cancer. The nucleotide sequence is TGTGCCAGCAGCGCCTGGGACACTTCCTACGAGCAGTACTTC. Its amino acids are CASSAWDTSYEQYF.